Following are 20 T cell receptor beta chains from one sample sequenced in a study of blood T cell repertoires in COVID-19. TCRdb's table, derived via immunoSEQ multiplex PCR, lists solely in-frame clones and lacks some. Of 75,000 to 95,000 clones in the sample, around 88% are singletons; the top ten hold around 20%. Sequencing was carried out using peripheral blood. Receptor source: a woman aged 60-75 years with COVID-19, enrolled during active disease.

This chain joins TRBV19 and TRBJ2-7; weak D call: TRBD2 (6 bases). Germline CDR1 LNHDA, CDR2 SQIVND (reference sequence). The CDR3 totals 14 residues. V lost 1 base and J 2 bases, leaving 9 bases between the germline ends. The CDR3 region is CASSIAGDPYEQYF. For the CDR3, the DNA is TGTGCCAGTAGTATAGCGGGGGACCCCTACGAGCAGTACTTC.

This chain joins TRBV4-2 and TRBJ2-5; 11 bases match TRBD2. Germline CDR1 LGHNA, CDR2 YNFKEQ. The J segment lost 1 base and the V segment lost 2 bases, leaving 6 bases of the junction unmatched. This CDR3 region has 17 residues. In DNA, the CDR3 is TGTGCCAGCAGCCAATTTAAGACTAGCGGGGCCCAAGAGACCCAGTACTTC. Its translation is CASSQFKTSGAQETQYF.

The V call is TRBV18, the J call TRBJ1-5; tentatively, D is TRBD1 (5 bases). Trimming removed 4 bases at V and 4 bases at J, with 8 bases between. Germline loops: CDR1 KGHSH, CDR2 LQKENI. The CDR3 is made up of 13 amino acids. The CDR3 region has the DNA TGTGCCAGCTCACGGGGGGATAATCAGCCCCAGCATTTT. It yields the protein CASSRGDNQPQHF.

The rearrangement links TRBV6-2 or TRBV6-3 to TRBJ2-7; tentatively, D is TRBD2 (5 bases). The germline CDR1 and CDR2 sequences are MNHEY and SVGEGT. This CDR3 is 16 amino acids long. Trimming shortened V by 2 bases and J by 1 base, and 15 bases separated the two germline ends. The CDR3 spells CASSYEPGLDSYEQYF. The CDR3 DNA follows: TGTGCCAGCAGTTACGAACCGGGGTTGGATTCCTACGAGCAGTACTTC.

J is TRBJ1-5 and V is TRBV19; 10 bases agree with TRBD1. CDR1 and CDR2 (germline): LNHDA, SQIVND (reference sequence). This CDR3 has 15 amino acids. The V and J ends lost 3 bases and 6 bases, in that order; junction bases with no gene match: 5. The CDR3 DNA reads TGTGCCAGTAGTATTACTGGGGACAGGGGTCAGCCCCAGCATTTT. Protein sequence: CASSITGDRGQPQHF.

The J gene is TRBJ1-2, the V gene TRBV3-1 (or the pseudogene TRBV3-2), with D unresolved. This CDR3 comprises 14 residues. The germline CDR1 and CDR2 sequences are LGHDT and YNNKEL (reference sequence). Trimming took off 3 bases at V and 4 bases at J, with 12 bases between the two ends. The CDR3 loop reads CASSQRAGIYGYTF. The CDR3 region has the DNA TGTGCCAGCAGCCAGCGGGCAGGCATCTATGGCTACACCTTC.

The chain joins TRBV4-3 to TRBJ2-1; D gene unclear. Germline CDR1 is LGHNA and CDR2 is YSLEER. The length of the CDR3 is 15 residues. V was trimmed by 0 bases and J by 0 bases, leaving 6 bases between them. The DNA of the CDR3 is TGCGCCAGCAGCCAAGAGCCTAGCTCCTACAATGAGCAGTTCTTC. Its translation is CASSQEPSSYNEQFF.

The V and J genes are TRBV2 and TRBJ1-1, with D perhaps TRBD1 (5 bases). The V gene's germline CDR1 is SNHLY and CDR2 FYNNEI. The CDR3 extends over 13 amino acids. V lost 7 bases and J lost 1, with 10 bases in between. The CDR3 region is CASNSRENTEAFF. Written as DNA, the CDR3 is TGTGCCAGCAATAGCAGGGAGAACACTGAAGCTTTCTTT.

This rearrangement joins TRBV11-2 to TRBJ2-1, with D maybe TRBD1 (5 bases). The germline V gene has CDR1 SGHAT and CDR2 FQNNGV. Trimming took off 3 bases at V and 5 bases at J, with 14 bases between the two ends. This CDR3 is 15 amino acids long. The CDR3 region is CASSLSGNRDNEQFF. The CDR3 nucleotides are TGTGCCAGCAGCTTGTCAGGGAATCGAGACAATGAGCAGTTCTTC.

This sequence joins TRBV2 and TRBJ2-7, with 8 bases fitting TRBD2. Germline CDR1 is SNHLY and CDR2 is FYNNEI. J lost 6 bases, V lost 6 bases, and 7 bases had no gene match. The length of the CDR3 is 13 residues. CDR3 nucleotide sequence: TGTGCCAGCAGCCACCCGGGACTAGGCGAGCAGTACTTC. Translating gives CASSHPGLGEQYF.

The rearrangement joins TRBV6-4 to TRBJ1-6; perhaps TRBD1 as D (6 bases). Germline V gives CDR1 MRHNA, CDR2 SNTAGT. The V and J ends lost 5 bases and 0 bases respectively, with 14 bases between them. The length of the CDR3 is 17 residues. As DNA, the CDR3 is TGTGCCAGCAGTCTGATCCCCAGGGGCTCCTATAATTCACCCCTCCACTTT. Protein product: CASSLIPRGSYNSPLHF.

The V call is TRBV2, the J call TRBJ1-1, with a tentative D call TRBD1 (6 bases). V was shortened by 6 bases and J by 0 bases, with 8 bases between the two germline ends. The CDR3 is made up of 13 amino acids. Germline-derived CDR1 and CDR2 are SNHLY and FYNNEI. The CDR3 DNA follows: TGTGCCAGCAGCGGGGACATGAACACTGAAGCTTTCTTT. Translation: CASSGDMNTEAFF.

This clone has only a few counts. This chain connects TRBV19 to TRBJ1-5; TRBD1 agrees at 8 bases. The CDR3 length is 13 residues. CDR1 and CDR2 (germline): LNHDA, SQIVND (reference sequence). The V and J ends lost 6 bases and 4 bases, in that order; junction bases with no gene match: 2. CDR3 DNA sequence: TGTGCCAGTAGCGGGGACAGGAATCAGCCCCAGCATTTT. This sequence encodes CASSGDRNQPQHF.

This clone came up once. CDR3 DNA: TGTGCCAGCAGGACCGGGACAGGCTCCCCCCTGGATGGTCGGCCCCAGCATTTT. This codes for CASRTGTGSPLDGRPQHF. The chain recombines TRBV27 with TRBJ1-5; 8 bases are shared with TRBD1. The CDR3 consists of 18 residues. J gave up 9 bases and V 6 bases, and 22 bases lay outside the gene matches. Germline lookup yields CDR1 MNHEY and CDR2 SMNVEV (reference sequence).

The chain joins TRBV4-1 to TRBJ1-6, with TRBD1 identical over 7 bases. With V trimmed by 4 bases and J by 0 bases, 12 bases remained unmatched. CDR1 is MGHRA, CDR2 YSYEKL, per germline. The CDR3 loop spans 19 amino acids. CDR3 sequence: CASSLNARAGGSYNSPLHF. CDR3 bases: TGCGCCAGCAGCCTTAACGCCCGGGCAGGGGGCTCCTATAATTCACCCCTCCACTTT.

This chain connects TRBV5-5 to TRBJ1-5; no firm D call. This CDR3 comprises 13 residues. Germline-derived CDR1 and CDR2 are SGHKS and YYEKEE (reference sequence). Trimming shortened V by 4 bases and J by 5 bases, and 10 bases separated the two germline ends. In nucleotides, the CDR3 is TGTGCCAGCAGCCAAGATCCGGATCAGCCCCAGCATTTT. Protein sequence: CASSQDPDQPQHF.

The chain combines TRBV27 with TRBJ2-7; D is undetermined. In germline, CDR1 is MNHEY, CDR2 SMNVEV (reference sequence). CDR3 length equals 13 residues. V lost 4 bases, J lost 4 bases, and 11 bases lay in between. The CDR3 protein is CASSSTDGYEQYF. The CDR3 nucleotides are TGTGCCAGCAGTTCGACTGACGGGTACGAGCAGTACTTC.

The rearrangement uses TRBV5-1 and TRBJ2-7, with D perhaps TRBD1 (5 bases). V lost 2 bases and J 2 bases, leaving 8 bases between the germline ends. The CDR3 is 13 amino acids. From germline, CDR1 is SGHRS and CDR2 YFSETQ. CDR3 in DNA: TGCGCCAGCAGCTTCGACAGTACCTACGAGCAGTACTTC. This translates into CASSFDSTYEQYF.

CDR3 region: CASRPTGGTYEQYF. The CDR3 nucleotides read TGTGCCAGCAGACCGACAGGGGGTACCTACGAGCAGTACTTC. This chain connects TRBV6-5 to TRBJ2-7; 9 bases fit TRBD1. With 6 bases clipped from V and 2 bases from J, the junction kept 5 bases outside the gene matches. Germline V CDR1 and CDR2: MNHEY, SVGAGI. CDR3 length equals 14 residues.

The CDR3 is CASSSGLAGGVRNEQFF. The CDR3 bases are TGTGCCAGCAGCTCCGGACTAGCGGGGGGCGTTAGGAATGAGCAGTTCTTC. This chain joins TRBV5-4 and TRBJ2-1, with 14 bases identical to TRBD2. With 3 bases clipped from V and 7 bases from J, the junction kept 9 bases outside the gene matches. The germline gives CDR1 SGHNT, CDR2 YYREEE (reference sequence). There are 17 residues in the CDR3.